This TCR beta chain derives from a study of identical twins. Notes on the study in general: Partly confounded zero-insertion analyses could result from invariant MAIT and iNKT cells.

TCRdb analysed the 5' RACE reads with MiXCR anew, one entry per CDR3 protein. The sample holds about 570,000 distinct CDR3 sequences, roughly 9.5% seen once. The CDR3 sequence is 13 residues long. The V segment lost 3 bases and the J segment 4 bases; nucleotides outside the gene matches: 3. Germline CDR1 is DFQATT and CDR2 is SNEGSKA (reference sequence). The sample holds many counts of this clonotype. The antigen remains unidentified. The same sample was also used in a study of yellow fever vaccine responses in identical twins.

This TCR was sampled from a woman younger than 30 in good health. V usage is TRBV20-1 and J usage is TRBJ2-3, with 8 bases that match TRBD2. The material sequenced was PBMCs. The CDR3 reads CSASGGAADTQYF. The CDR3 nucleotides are TGCAGTGCTAGCGGGGGGGCCGCAGATACGCAGTATTTT.